The 28 T cell receptor beta chains below all came from one sample that was sequenced in a study of T cells in Graves' hyperthyroidism and ophthalmopathy. Amplified TCR beta CDR3 regions came from RNA transcripts. Initially, a first-round RT-PCR of the TCR CDR3 employed the HTBI primer set. One entry per CDR3 protein results from TCRdb running MiXCR on the multiplex PCR reads. The table has 800,000 or so distinct CDR3 sequences, roughly 37% seen once. Sequenced material: blood. All receptors come from a man younger than 35 with Graves' hyperthyroidism.

This clonotype was seen many times. This chain uses TRBV7-3 with TRBJ1-6, with D unclear. The CDR3 length is 13 residues. Germline-derived CDR1 and CDR2 are SGHTA and FQGTGA. V was trimmed by 1 base and J by 8 bases, leaving 6 bases between them. CDR3 bases: TGTGCCAGCAGCTTAAATGCGGATTCACCCCTCCACTTT. The encoded protein is CASSLNADSPLHF.

Many counts were recorded for this clonotype. V is TRBV5-1 and J is TRBJ1-2; TRBD1 might be the D (5 bases). CDR1 and CDR2 (germline): SGHRS, YFSETQ. V was clipped by 0 bases and J by 7 bases, with 13 bases between them. The CDR3 is 14 amino acids. CDR3: CASSLDGQGGGYTF. As DNA, the CDR3 is TGCGCCAGCAGCTTGGATGGGCAGGGTGGTGGCTACACCTTC.

This chain links TRBV19 with TRBJ2-7; 10 nucleotides agree with TRBD1. Per germline, CDR1 LNHDA and CDR2 SQIVND (reference sequence). After removal of 1 base from V and 5 bases from J, the junction contained 2 bases not matched to a gene. CDR3 size: 14 residues. This chain's CDR3 is CASSIAGQGNEQYF. The CDR3 nucleotides are TGTGCCAGTAGTATAGCGGGACAGGGGAACGAGCAGTACTTC. The full variable domain, its missing parts supplied by reference TRBV19 and TRBJ2-7, is DGGITQSPKYLFRKEGQNVTLSCEQNLNHDAMYWYRQDPGQGLRLIYYSQIVNDFQKGDIAEGYSVSREKKESFPLTVTSAQKNPTAFYLCASSIAGQGNEQYFGPGTRLTVT.

This chain connects TRBV2 to TRBJ2-2, with D tentatively TRBD1 or TRBD2 (6 bases each). Trimming stripped 4 bases from V and 3 bases from J, with 18 bases between. The CDR3 totals 17 residues. Germline V gene lookup returns CDR1 SNHLY and CDR2 FYNNEI. CDR3 in amino acids: CASSAGAAATDTGELFF. The CDR3 bases are TGTGCCAGCAGTGCGGGGGCCGCCGCGACGGACACCGGGGAGCTGTTTTTT.

This clonotype was counted once. The chain joins TRBV7-6 to TRBJ2-5; D remains unclear. This CDR3 region has 16 residues. V lost 4 bases and J 5 bases, leaving 20 bases between the germline ends. Germline assignment: CDR1 SGHVS and CDR2 FNYEAQ. In DNA, the CDR3 is TGTGCCAGCAGCTCACAACGGGTCCAAAGGACGGAGACCCAGTACTTC. Amino acids: CASSSQRVQRTETQYF.

The chain has TRBV7-3 and TRBJ2-2, with 10 bases matching TRBD1. The CDR3 is made up of 15 amino acids. Germline lookup yields CDR1 SGHTA and CDR2 FQGTGA. V was clipped by 4 bases and J by 7 bases; unmatched bases: 6. The CDR3 sequence is CASSSGDRGGGELFF. For the CDR3, the DNA is TGTGCCAGCAGCTCGGGGGACAGGGGTGGCGGGGAGCTGTTTTTT. Full variable domain (rest looked up from reference TRBV7-3 and TRBJ2-2): GAGVSQTPSNKVTEKGKYVELRCDPISGHTALYWYRQSLGQGPEFLIYFQGTGAADDSGLPNDRFFAVRPEGSVSTLKIQRTERGDSAVYLCASSSGDRGGGELFFGEGSRLTVL.

The rearrangement joins TRBV7-2 to TRBJ1-2, with unresolved D. The CDR3 runs to 15 residues. V was trimmed by 6 bases and J by 1 base, leaving 15 bases between them. Germline assignment: CDR1 SGHTA and CDR2 FQGNSA. The CDR3 region is CASSSRGDINYGYTF. In DNA, the CDR3 is TGTGCCAGCAGTTCTCGTGGAGATATTAACTATGGCTACACCTTC.

The chain has TRBV29-1 and TRBJ1-5, with TRBD1 identical over 8 bases. V gave up 6 bases and J gave up 5 bases; unmatched junction bases: 9. The length of the CDR3 is 14 residues. Germline loops: CDR1 SQVTM, CDR2 ANQGSEA. CDR3 sequence: CSVPGQGIDQPQHF. The CDR3 bases are TGCAGCGTCCCAGGACAGGGTATCGATCAGCCCCAGCATTTT.

The J gene is TRBJ2-3, the V gene TRBV7-8; D ambiguous. CDR1 and CDR2 from the germline V gene are SGHVS and FQNEAQ. Trimming left V 6 bases short and J 2 bases short, with 6 bases between. The CDR3 contains 12 residues. The CDR3 region is CASSRLTDTQYF. DNA for the CDR3: TGTGCCAGCAGTCGCCTCACAGATACGCAGTATTTT.

The chain links TRBV4-3 to TRBJ1-1; 7 bases are a match to TRBD1. V shed 1 base and J 0 bases; nucleotides not matched to a gene: 5. The germline gives CDR1 LGHNA, CDR2 YSLEER. The CDR3 covers 16 residues. This CDR3 is CASSQGDSVLNTEAFF. The DNA of the CDR3 is TGCGCCAGCAGCCAAGGGGACAGTGTTTTGAACACTGAAGCTTTCTTT.

This clonotype was observed at least ten times. The chain uses TRBV9 and TRBJ1-1; 7 nucleotides align to TRBD1. The CDR3 has 12 residues. Germline-derived CDR1 and CDR2 are SGDLS and YYNGEE. Trimming at V came to 4 bases and at J to 8 bases, leaving 5 bases not matched to a gene. The CDR3 nucleotides read TGTGCCAGCAGCAAAGGGACAGCGGAAGCTTTCTTT. Amino acid sequence: CASSKGTAEAFF.

The V gene is TRBV7-2, the J gene TRBJ2-6; tentative D call: TRBD1 (6 bases). Germline V CDR1 and CDR2: SGHTA, FQGNSA. Trimming left V 5 bases short and J 3 bases short, with 20 bases between. The CDR3 totals 18 residues. DNA for the CDR3: TGTGCCAGCAGCCCAACCGGGACACTAACTCGTGGGGCCAACGTCCTGACTTTC. Residues: CASSPTGTLTRGANVLTF.

This sequence joins TRBV6-5 and TRBJ1-1; D unresolved. Trimming pared 0 bases from V and 10 bases from J, leaving 12 bases between. The CDR3 contains 13 residues. CDR1 and CDR2 (germline): MNHEY, SVGAGI. CDR3 bases: TGTGCCAGCAGTTACTCCGGCGAAGGAGGAGCTTTCTTT. This translates into CASSYSGEGGAFF.

This clonotype was recorded many times. The V call is TRBV19, the J call TRBJ1-1; the D gene is possibly TRBD1 (6 bases). V lost 6 bases and J lost 0, with 11 bases in between. This CDR3 has 14 amino acids. Germline CDR1 is LNHDA and CDR2 is SQIVND (reference sequence). CDR3 sequence: CASRWGGMNTEAFF. For the CDR3, the DNA is TGTGCCAGTAGGTGGGGGGGCATGAACACTGAAGCTTTCTTT.

There are a few counts of this clonotype. The chain couples TRBV10-1 to TRBJ2-2; D remains unclear. The germline V and J ends were trimmed by 0 bases and 3 bases, with 11 bases remaining between them. The germline CDR1 and CDR2 sequences are WNHNN and SYGVQD (reference sequence). CDR3 length equals 16 residues. CDR3 nucleotide sequence: TGCGCCAGCAGTGAGTCGCATCTTCGGGACACCGGGGAGCTGTTTTTT. Protein product: CASSESHLRDTGELFF.

The rearrangement links TRBV19 to TRBJ1-1, with D possibly matching TRBD1 (6 bases). V gave up 7 bases and J gave up 6 bases, with 18 bases separating them. This CDR3 has 14 residues. CDR1 LNHDA and CDR2 SQIVND come from the germline V gene (reference sequence). CDR3 residues: CASNPRQVFAEAFF. Written as DNA, the CDR3 is TGTGCCAGTAACCCCCGACAGGTGTTCGCTGAAGCTTTCTTT.

The CDR3 protein is CASSLRWTDNQPQHF. The CDR3 bases are TGTGCCAGCAGCTTAAGATGGACAGACAATCAGCCCCAGCATTTT. The chain uses TRBV7-9 and TRBJ1-5; possible D gene TRBD1, 6 bases. Germline CDR1 reads SEHNR; CDR2 reads FQNEAQ (reference sequence). The ends were cut back, 2 bases at V and 3 bases at J, with 11 bases in the middle. This CDR3 comprises 15 residues. Looking up the rest from reference TRBV7-9 and TRBJ1-5 gives the full variable domain: DTGVSQNPRHKITKRGQNVTFRCDPISEHNRLYWYRQTLGQGPEFLTYFQNEAQLEKSRLLSDRFSAERPKGSFSTLEIQRTEQGDSAMYLCASSLRWTDNQPQHFGDGTRLSIL.

Ten or more counts support this clonotype. The rearrangement joins TRBV10-3 to TRBJ2-7; 8 bases are a match to TRBD1. Germline V CDR1 and CDR2: ENHRY, SYGVKD. CDR3 length: 14 amino acids. Trimming removed 11 bases from V and 4 bases from J; junction bases left unmatched: 13. CDR3 amino acids: CAARSDRGSYEQYF. The CDR3, as DNA: TGTGCCGCCAGGTCCGACAGGGGCAGTTACGAGCAGTACTTC.

This clonotype was observed a handful of times. V is TRBV2 and J is TRBJ1-5; perhaps TRBD1 as D (6 bases). Germline lookup yields CDR1 SNHLY and CDR2 FYNNEI. V was cut by 7 bases and J by 0 bases, with 16 bases left in between. The CDR3 runs to 16 residues. This CDR3 is CASNGGRGNSNQPQHF. The DNA for the CDR3 is TGTGCCAGCAACGGGGGGAGGGGGAATAGCAATCAGCCCCAGCATTTT.

This clonotype was counted many times. J is TRBJ2-7 and V is TRBV11-2; either TRBD1 or TRBD2 may fit D (5 bases each). The CDR3 has 14 residues. Germline V gives CDR1 SGHAT, CDR2 FQNNGV. V lost 7 bases and J 0 bases, leaving 13 bases between the germline ends. CDR3: CASTWGRNSYEQYF. CDR3 in DNA: TGTGCCAGCACCTGGGGACGGAACTCCTACGAGCAGTACTTC.

The chain has TRBV6-5 and TRBJ2-7, with TRBD2 as a possible D gene (5 bases). This CDR3 spans 14 amino acids. Germline values: CDR1 MNHEY, CDR2 SVGAGI. V dropped 2 bases and J dropped 3 bases, with 11 bases sitting between them. The CDR3 sequence is CASSYTDGVYEQYF. In DNA form, the CDR3 reads TGTGCCAGCAGTTACACGGACGGGGTCTACGAGCAGTACTTC.

This clonotype has a count of ten or more. This chain links TRBV2 with TRBJ1-2; D uncertain. V was cut by 7 bases and J by 10 bases, with 16 bases left in between. Germline V gene data show CDR1 as SNHLY and CDR2 as FYNNEI. The CDR3 totals 12 residues. The CDR3 protein is CASTLMVGFYTF. DNA for the CDR3: TGTGCCAGCACCCTAATGGTGGGGTTCTACACCTTC.

This chain joins TRBV29-1 and TRBJ1-1; D is possibly TRBD1 (5 bases). Germline V gives CDR1 SQVTM, CDR2 ANQGSEA. The length of the CDR3 is 13 residues. Trimming pared 6 bases from V and 5 bases from J, leaving 16 bases between. CDR3 sequence reads: CSVGGDYGTEAFF. DNA of the CDR3: TGCAGCGTCGGAGGGGACTATGGGACTGAAGCTTTCTTT.

V usage is TRBV25-1 and J usage is TRBJ2-3, with D perhaps TRBD2 (7 bases). Germline V gene data show CDR1 as MGHDK and CDR2 as SYGVNS. CDR3 length: 11 residues. With 8 bases removed from V and 14 bases from J, the gap between germline ends came to 17 bases. CDR3 amino acids: CASRKGGSRYF. DNA of the CDR3: TGTGCCAGCCGAAAGGGGGGGTCTAGGTATTTT. The whole variable domain, filled in from reference TRBV25-1 and TRBJ2-3, reads EADIYQTPRYLVIGTGKKITLECSQTMGHDKMYWYQQDPGMELHLIHYSYGVNSTEKGDLSSESTVSRIRTEHFPLTLESARPSHTSQYLCASRKGGSRYFGPGTRLTVL.

Many counts were recorded for this clonotype. The rearrangement joins TRBV15 to TRBJ1-3; D gene unclear. There are 16 residues in the CDR3. Trimming removed 4 bases at V and 0 bases at J, with 13 bases between. Germline values: CDR1 LNHNV, CDR2 YYDKDF (reference sequence). The CDR3 reads CATSTGGRVSGNTIYF. Here the CDR3 DNA reads TGTGCCACCAGCACCGGTGGACGGGTCTCTGGAAACACCATATATTTT.

V gene TRBV2 combines with J gene TRBJ1-5, with 10 bases identical to TRBD1. This CDR3 is 15 amino acids long. Germline lookup yields CDR1 SNHLY and CDR2 FYNNEI. V lost 8 bases to trimming and J lost 1 base; unmatched junction nucleotides: 5. CDR3 residues: CASVGGQGSNQPQHF. The DNA of the CDR3 is TGTGCCAGCGTAGGGGGACAGGGGAGCAATCAGCCCCAGCATTTT.

This clonotype was recorded many times. The gene calls are TRBV29-1 and TRBJ2-5, with 7 bases lining up with TRBD1. With V trimmed by 4 bases and J by 2 bases, 1 base remained unmatched. CDR1 is SQVTM, CDR2 ANQGSEA, per germline. This CDR3 contains 12 residues. Here the CDR3 DNA reads TGCAGCGTTGGACAGGGTCAAGAGACCCAGTACTTC. Protein: CSVGQGQETQYF.

This clonotype was detected a few times. V gene TRBV5-1 combines with J gene TRBJ2-2; maybe TRBD2 (6 bases). CDR3 length: 15 amino acids. The V end lost 3 bases, the J end lost 4 bases, and 13 bases lay between the germline ends. Germline V gives CDR1 SGHRS, CDR2 YFSETQ. The CDR3 sequence: CASSSGTHTTGELFF. The DNA for the CDR3 is TGCGCCAGCAGCTCCGGGACTCACACCACCGGGGAGCTGTTTTTT.